The rows below give T cell receptor beta chains drawn from one sample of a study of shared clonotypes between healthy human individuals. Libraries were prepared by immunoSEQ multiplex PCR; TCRdb keeps only in-frame clonotypes and omits some of them. The data hold 400,000 to 600,000 clones, with about 79% observed a single time. The sample consisted of PBMCs. These receptors came from a woman in her thirties or forties in good health. Some clones in this sample may be carry-over from other donors' samples. The CDR3 runs from the conserved cysteine through the conserved F or W. Fields, in order: V gene, clone size, J gene, D gene, CDR3 protein, CDR3 DNA. D genes are given only for firm matches. Size tells how often a clone was seen (once, few, many) or the class of an expanded clone, and some rows leave it out.

V gene: TRBV7-8
clone size: once
J gene: TRBJ2-5
D gene: .
CDR3 protein: CASSLFGYLGKETQYF
CDR3 DNA: TGTGCCAGCAGCTTATTCGGGTACCTGGGGAAGGAGACCCAGTACTTC

V gene: TRBV15
clone size: .
J gene: TRBJ2-1
D gene: TRBD2
CDR3 protein: CATSTRTSGSYEQFF
CDR3 DNA: TGTGCCACCAGCACAAGGACTAGCGGGAGCTATGAGCAGTTCTTC

V gene: TRBV10-3
clone size: few
J gene: TRBJ2-2
D gene: .
CDR3 protein: CAISRENTGELFF
CDR3 DNA: TGTGCCATCTCTAGGGAGAACACCGGGGAGCTGTTTTTT

V gene: TRBV7-2
clone size: .
J gene: TRBJ2-5
D gene: .
CDR3 protein: CASSPLGTPQETQYF
CDR3 DNA: TGTGCCAGCAGCCCCCTCGGCACTCCCCAGGAGACCCAGTACTTC

V gene: TRBV28
clone size: .
J gene: TRBJ2-5
D gene: TRBD2
CDR3 protein: CARTWRTSDRWGETQYF
CDR3 DNA: TGTGCCAGAACGTGGCGGACTAGCGACCGATGGGGGGAGACCCAGTACTTC

V gene: TRBV2
clone size: .
J gene: TRBJ2-2
D gene: TRBD2
CDR3 protein: CASKALAGVGTGELFF
CDR3 DNA: TGTGCCAGCAAGGCATTAGCGGGAGTAGGCACCGGGGAGCTGTTTTTT

V gene: TRBV2
clone size: .
J gene: TRBJ1-5
D gene: .
CDR3 protein: CASSEVRFFNQPQHF
CDR3 DNA: TGTGCCAGCAGTGAAGTTAGGTTTTTCAATCAGCCCCAGCATTTT

V gene: TRBV25-1
clone size: .
J gene: TRBJ2-7
D gene: .
CDR3 protein: CASRNPLTYEQYF
CDR3 DNA: TGTGCCAGCAGGAACCCACTGACCTATGAGCAGTACTTC

V gene: TRBV7-6
clone size: .
J gene: TRBJ2-2
D gene: .
CDR3 protein: CASSFAINTGELFF
CDR3 DNA: TGTGCCAGCAGCTTCGCGATAAACACCGGGGAGCTGTTTTTT

V gene: TRBV7-8
clone size: .
J gene: TRBJ2-5
D gene: .
CDR3 protein: CASSTPLQETQYF
CDR3 DNA: TGTGCCAGCAGCACACCGTTACAAGAGACCCAGTACTTC

V gene: TRBV5-4
clone size: .
J gene: TRBJ2-5
D gene: TRBD2
CDR3 protein: CASSFRTSGSRETQYF
CDR3 DNA: TGTGCCAGCAGCTTCAGGACTAGCGGGAGCAGGGAGACCCAGTACTTC

V gene: TRBV30
clone size: once
J gene: TRBJ2-3
D gene: .
CDR3 protein: CAWRSLAPDTQYF
CDR3 DNA: TGTGCCTGGAGGTCTCTAGCCCCTGATACGCAGTATTTT

V gene: TRBV19
clone size: .
J gene: TRBJ2-3
D gene: TRBD1
CDR3 protein: CASSPGTGTDTQYF
CDR3 DNA: TGTGCCAGTAGTCCGGGGACAGGGACAGATACGCAGTATTTT

V gene: TRBV27
clone size: .
J gene: TRBJ2-7
D gene: TRBD1
CDR3 protein: CASSLSGQNYEQYF
CDR3 DNA: TGTGCCAGCAGTTTATCGGGACAGAACTACGAGCAGTACTTC

V gene: TRBV11-2
clone size: once
J gene: TRBJ2-1
D gene: TRBD2
CDR3 protein: CASSLLTSASNEQFF
CDR3 DNA: TGTGCCAGCAGCTTGCTGACTAGCGCGTCCAATGAGCAGTTCTTC

V gene: TRBV5-5
clone size: .
J gene: TRBJ2-3
D gene: TRBD2
CDR3 protein: CASSLVLAGAYPTDTQYF
CDR3 DNA: TGTGCCAGCAGCTTGGTGCTAGCGGGAGCCTATCCCACAGATACGCAGTATTTT

V gene: TRBV5-1
clone size: .
J gene: TRBJ1-1
D gene: TRBD1
CDR3 protein: CASSLGPPGQGAFF
CDR3 DNA: TGCGCCAGCAGCTTGGGACCACCGGGACAGGGCGCTTTCTTT

V gene: TRBV6-5
clone size: .
J gene: TRBJ1-4
D gene: .
CDR3 protein: CASRTADFSEKLFF
CDR3 DNA: TGTGCCAGCAGAACCGCGGACTTTTCTGAAAAACTGTTTTTT

V gene: TRBV11-2
clone size: .
J gene: TRBJ2-5
D gene: TRBD1
CDR3 protein: CASSSPKQGGNQETQYF
CDR3 DNA: TGTGCCAGCAGCTCTCCCAAACAGGGGGGTAACCAAGAGACCCAGTACTTC

V gene: TRBV4-2
clone size: .
J gene: TRBJ2-4
D gene: TRBD1
CDR3 protein: CASSQEDRGNNIQYF
CDR3 DNA: TGTGCCAGCAGCCAGGAAGACAGGGGAAATAACATTCAGTACTTC

V gene: TRBV18
clone size: once
J gene: TRBJ2-1
D gene: TRBD1
CDR3 protein: CASSPRTGDNEQFF
CDR3 DNA: TGTGCCAGCTCACCCCGGACAGGGGACAATGAGCAGTTCTTC

V gene: TRBV13
clone size: many
J gene: TRBJ2-1
D gene: TRBD2
CDR3 protein: CASSPRLAGGFGEQFF
CDR3 DNA: TGTGCCAGCAGCCCAAGACTAGCGGGAGGGTTCGGTGAGCAGTTCTTC

V gene: TRBV28
clone size: .
J gene: TRBJ2-7
D gene: .
CDR3 protein: CASNRTPRDFHEQYF
CDR3 DNA: TGTGCCAGCAACAGAACCCCCCGGGACTTTCACGAGCAGTACTTC

V gene: TRBV5-5
clone size: .
J gene: TRBJ2-1
D gene: .
CDR3 protein: CASSLGTGTFYNEQFF
CDR3 DNA: TGTGCCAGCAGCTTGGGTACAGGTACTTTCTACAATGAGCAGTTCTTC

V gene: TRBV5-1
clone size: .
J gene: TRBJ2-1
D gene: .
CDR3 protein: CASSLVSGSYNEQFF
CDR3 DNA: TGCGCCAGCAGCCTGGTCAGCGGCTCCTACAATGAGCAGTTCTTC

V gene: TRBV5-4
clone size: .
J gene: TRBJ1-3
D gene: .
CDR3 protein: CASSFDNNSGNTIYF
CDR3 DNA: TGTGCCAGCAGCTTTGACAATAACTCTGGAAACACCATATATTTT

V gene: TRBV30
clone size: .
J gene: TRBJ2-7
D gene: TRBD1
CDR3 protein: CAWSLGTALYEQYF
CDR3 DNA: TGTGCCTGGAGTCTGGGGACAGCCCTCTACGAGCAGTACTTC

V gene: TRBV28
clone size: .
J gene: TRBJ2-1
D gene: TRBD2
CDR3 protein: CASSSTSGSLISYNEQFF
CDR3 DNA: TGTGCCAGCAGTTCGACTAGCGGGAGCCTAATATCCTACAATGAGCAGTTCTTC